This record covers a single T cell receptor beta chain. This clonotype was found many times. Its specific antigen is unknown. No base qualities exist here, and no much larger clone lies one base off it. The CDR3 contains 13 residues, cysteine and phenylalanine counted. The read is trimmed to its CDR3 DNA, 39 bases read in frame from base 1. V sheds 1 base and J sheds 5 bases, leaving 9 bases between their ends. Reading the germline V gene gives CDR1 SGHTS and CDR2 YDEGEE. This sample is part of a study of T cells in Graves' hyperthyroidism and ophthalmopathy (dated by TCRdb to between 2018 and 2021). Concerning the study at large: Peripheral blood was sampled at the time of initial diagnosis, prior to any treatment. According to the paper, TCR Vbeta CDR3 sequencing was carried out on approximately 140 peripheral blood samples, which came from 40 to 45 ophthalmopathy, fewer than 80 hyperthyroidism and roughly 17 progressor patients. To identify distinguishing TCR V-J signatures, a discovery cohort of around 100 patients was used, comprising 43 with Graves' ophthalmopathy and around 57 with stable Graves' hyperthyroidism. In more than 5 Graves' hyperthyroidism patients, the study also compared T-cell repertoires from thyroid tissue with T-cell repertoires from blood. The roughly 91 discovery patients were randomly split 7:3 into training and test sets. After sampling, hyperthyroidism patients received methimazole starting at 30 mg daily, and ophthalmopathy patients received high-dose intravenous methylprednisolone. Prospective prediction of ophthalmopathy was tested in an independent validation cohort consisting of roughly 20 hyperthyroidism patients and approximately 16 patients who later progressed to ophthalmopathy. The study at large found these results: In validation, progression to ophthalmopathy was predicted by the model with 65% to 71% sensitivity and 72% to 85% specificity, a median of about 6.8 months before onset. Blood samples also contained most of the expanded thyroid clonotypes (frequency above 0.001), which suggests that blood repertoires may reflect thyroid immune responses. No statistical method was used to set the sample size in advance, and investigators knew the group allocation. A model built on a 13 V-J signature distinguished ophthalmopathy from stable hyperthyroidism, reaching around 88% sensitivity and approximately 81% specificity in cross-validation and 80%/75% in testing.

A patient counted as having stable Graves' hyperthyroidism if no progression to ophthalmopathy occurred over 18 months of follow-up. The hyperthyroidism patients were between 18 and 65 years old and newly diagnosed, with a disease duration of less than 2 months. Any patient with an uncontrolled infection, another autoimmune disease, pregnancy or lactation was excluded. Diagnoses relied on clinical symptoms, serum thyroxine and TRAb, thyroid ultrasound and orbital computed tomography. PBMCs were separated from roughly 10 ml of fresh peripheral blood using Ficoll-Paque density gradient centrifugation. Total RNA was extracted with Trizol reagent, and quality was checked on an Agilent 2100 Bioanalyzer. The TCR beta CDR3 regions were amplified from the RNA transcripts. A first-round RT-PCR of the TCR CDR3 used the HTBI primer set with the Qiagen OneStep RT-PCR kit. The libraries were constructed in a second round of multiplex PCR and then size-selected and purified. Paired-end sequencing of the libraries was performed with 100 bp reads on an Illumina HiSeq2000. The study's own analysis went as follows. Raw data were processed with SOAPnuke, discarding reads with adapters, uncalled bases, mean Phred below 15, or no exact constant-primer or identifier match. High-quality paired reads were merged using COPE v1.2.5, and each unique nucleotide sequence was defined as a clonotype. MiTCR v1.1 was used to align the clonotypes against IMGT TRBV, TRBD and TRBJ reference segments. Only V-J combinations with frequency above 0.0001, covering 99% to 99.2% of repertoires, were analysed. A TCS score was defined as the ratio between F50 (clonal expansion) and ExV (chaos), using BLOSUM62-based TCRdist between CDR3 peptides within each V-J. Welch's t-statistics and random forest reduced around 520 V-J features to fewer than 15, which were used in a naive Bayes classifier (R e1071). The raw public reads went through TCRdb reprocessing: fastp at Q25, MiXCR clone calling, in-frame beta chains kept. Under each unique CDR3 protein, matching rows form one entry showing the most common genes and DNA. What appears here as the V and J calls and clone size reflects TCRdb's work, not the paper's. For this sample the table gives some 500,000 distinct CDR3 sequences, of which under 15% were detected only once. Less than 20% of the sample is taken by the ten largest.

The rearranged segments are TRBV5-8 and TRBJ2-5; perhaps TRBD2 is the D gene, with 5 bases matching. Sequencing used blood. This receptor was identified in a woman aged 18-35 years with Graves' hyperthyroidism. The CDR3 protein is CASSLSGIETQYF. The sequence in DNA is TGTGCCAGCAGCTTGTCCGGGATTGAGACCCAGTACTTC. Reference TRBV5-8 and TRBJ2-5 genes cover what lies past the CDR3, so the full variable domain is EAGVTQSPTHLIKTRGQQATLRCSPISGHTSVYWYQQALGLGLQFLLWYDEGEERNRGNFPPRFSGRQFPNYSSELNVNALELEDSALYLCASSLSGIETQYFGPGTRLLVL.